This T cell receptor beta chain is drawn from a study of Graves' ophthalmopathy and Graves' hyperthyroidism. Points from the study as a whole: A roughly 80% specificity and 85% to 90% sensitivity were achieved by a 13-signature model that separated ophthalmopathy from stable hyperthyroidism.

Investigators amplified TCR beta CDR3 regions from RNA transcripts. First-round RT-PCR with HTBI primers preceded a second-round multiplex PCR. MiXCR, run by TCRdb on the multiplex PCR reads, gives a single entry per CDR3 protein. The sample yields around 400,000 distinct CDR3 sequences, roughly 21% seen once. There are 14 residues in the CDR3. In germline, CDR1 is SGHDN, CDR2 FVKESK. V lost 4 bases and J lost 4, with 10 bases in between. This clonotype was seen a handful of times. Its antigen is currently unknown. The source material was peripheral blood. The clonotype was recovered from a woman younger than 30 with stable Graves' hyperthyroidism. V usage is TRBV14 and J usage is TRBJ2-2, with D unclear. The CDR3 protein is CASSPLPFTGELFF. CDR3 nucleotide sequence: TGTGCCAGCAGCCCATTACCCTTCACCGGGGAGCTGTTTTTT.